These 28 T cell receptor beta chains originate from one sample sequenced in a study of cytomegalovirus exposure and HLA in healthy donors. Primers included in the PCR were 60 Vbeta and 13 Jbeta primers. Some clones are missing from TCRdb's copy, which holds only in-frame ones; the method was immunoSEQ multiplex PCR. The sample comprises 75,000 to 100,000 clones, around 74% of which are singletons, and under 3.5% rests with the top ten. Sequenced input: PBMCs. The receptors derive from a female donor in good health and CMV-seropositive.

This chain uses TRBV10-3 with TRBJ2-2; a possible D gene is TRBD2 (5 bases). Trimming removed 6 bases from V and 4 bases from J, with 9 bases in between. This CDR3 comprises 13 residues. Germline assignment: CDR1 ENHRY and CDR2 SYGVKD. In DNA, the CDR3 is TGTGCCATCAGCCCGGGGAGCACCGGGGAGCTGTTTTTT. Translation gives CAISPGSTGELFF.

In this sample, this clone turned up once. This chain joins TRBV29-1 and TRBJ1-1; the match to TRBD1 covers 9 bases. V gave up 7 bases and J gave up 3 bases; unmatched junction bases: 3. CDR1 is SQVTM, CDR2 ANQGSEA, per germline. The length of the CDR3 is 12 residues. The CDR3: CSGTGEYTEAFF. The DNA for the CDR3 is TGCAGCGGGACAGGGGAGTACACTGAAGCTTTCTTT.

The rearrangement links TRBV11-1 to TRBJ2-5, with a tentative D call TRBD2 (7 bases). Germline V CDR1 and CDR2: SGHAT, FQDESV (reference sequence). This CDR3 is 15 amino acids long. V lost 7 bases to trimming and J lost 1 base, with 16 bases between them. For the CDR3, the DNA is TGTGCCAGCACCGACTGGGGGGGCCCCCAAGAGACCCAGTACTTC. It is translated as CASTDWGGPQETQYF.

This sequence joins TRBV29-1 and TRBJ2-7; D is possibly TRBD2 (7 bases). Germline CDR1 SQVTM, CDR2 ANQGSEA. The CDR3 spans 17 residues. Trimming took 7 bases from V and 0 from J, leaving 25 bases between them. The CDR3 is CSAKGGRGTSSSYEQYF. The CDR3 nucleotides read TGCAGCGCTAAGGGGGGGCGAGGGACTTCGAGCTCCTACGAGCAGTACTTC.

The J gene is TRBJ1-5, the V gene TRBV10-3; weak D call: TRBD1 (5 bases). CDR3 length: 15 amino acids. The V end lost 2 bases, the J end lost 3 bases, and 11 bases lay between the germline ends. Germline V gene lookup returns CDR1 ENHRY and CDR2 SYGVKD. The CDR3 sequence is CAISEPGLLNQPQHF. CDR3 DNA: TGTGCCATCAGTGAGCCGGGACTGCTCAATCAGCCCCAGCATTTT.

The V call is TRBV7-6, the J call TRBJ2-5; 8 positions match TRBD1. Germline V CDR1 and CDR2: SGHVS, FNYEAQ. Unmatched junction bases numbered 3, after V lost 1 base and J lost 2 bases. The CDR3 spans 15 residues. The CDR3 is CASSLGTGGQETQYF. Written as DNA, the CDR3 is TGTGCCAGCAGCTTAGGAACAGGGGGGCAAGAGACCCAGTACTTC.

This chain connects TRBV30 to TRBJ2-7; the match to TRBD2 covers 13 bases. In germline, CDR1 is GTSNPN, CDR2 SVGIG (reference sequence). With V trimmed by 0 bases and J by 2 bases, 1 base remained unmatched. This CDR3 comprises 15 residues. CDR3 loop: CAWSVLAGGPYEQYF. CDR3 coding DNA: TGTGCCTGGAGTGTACTAGCGGGAGGGCCCTACGAGCAGTACTTC. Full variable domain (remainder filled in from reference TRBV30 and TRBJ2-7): SQTIHQWPATLVQPVGSPLSLECTVEGTSNPNLYWYRQAAGRGLQLLFYSVGIGQISSEVPQNLSASRPQDRQFILSSKKLLLSDSGFYLCAWSVLAGGPYEQYFGPGTRLTVT.

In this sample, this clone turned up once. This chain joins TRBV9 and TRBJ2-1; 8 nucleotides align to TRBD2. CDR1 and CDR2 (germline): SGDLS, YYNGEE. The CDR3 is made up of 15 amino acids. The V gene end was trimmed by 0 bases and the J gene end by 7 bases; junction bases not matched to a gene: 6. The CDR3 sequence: CASSVGGRGGNEQFF. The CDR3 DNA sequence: TGTGCCAGCAGCGTAGGTGGACGGGGGGGAAATGAGCAGTTCTTC.

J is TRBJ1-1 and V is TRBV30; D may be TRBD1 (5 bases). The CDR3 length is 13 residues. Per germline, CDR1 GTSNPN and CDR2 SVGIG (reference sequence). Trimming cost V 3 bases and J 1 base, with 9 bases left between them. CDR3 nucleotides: TGTGCCTGGAGCCGACAGCAGAACACTGAAGCTTTCTTT. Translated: CAWSRQQNTEAFF. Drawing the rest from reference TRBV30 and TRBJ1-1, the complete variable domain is SQTIHQWPATLVQPVGSPLSLECTVEGTSNPNLYWYRQAAGRGLQLLFYSVGIGQISSEVPQNLSASRPQDRQFILSSKKLLLSDSGFYLCAWSRQQNTEAFFGQGTRLTVV.

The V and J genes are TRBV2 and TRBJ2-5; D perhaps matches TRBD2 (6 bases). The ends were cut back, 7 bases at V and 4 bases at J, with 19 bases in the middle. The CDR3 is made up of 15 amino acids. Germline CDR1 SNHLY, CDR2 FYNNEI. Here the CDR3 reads CASTPEGGTGETQYF. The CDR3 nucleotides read TGTGCCAGCACCCCGGAGGGTGGGACTGGAGAGACCCAGTACTTC.

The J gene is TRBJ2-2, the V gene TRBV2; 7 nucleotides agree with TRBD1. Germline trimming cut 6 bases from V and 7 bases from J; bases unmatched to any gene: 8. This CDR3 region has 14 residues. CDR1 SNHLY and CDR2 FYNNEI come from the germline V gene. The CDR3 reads CASRPTGVRGELFF. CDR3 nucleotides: TGTGCCAGCAGACCAACAGGGGTTCGCGGGGAGCTGTTTTTT.

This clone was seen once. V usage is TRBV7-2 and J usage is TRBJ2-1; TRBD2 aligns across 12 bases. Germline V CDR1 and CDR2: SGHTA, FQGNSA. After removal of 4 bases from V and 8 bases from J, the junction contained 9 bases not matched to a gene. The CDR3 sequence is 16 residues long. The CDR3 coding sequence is TGTGCCAGCAGCTGGTCTAGGCTAGCGGGGGGGGATGAGCAGTTCTTC. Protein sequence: CASSWSRLAGGDEQFF.

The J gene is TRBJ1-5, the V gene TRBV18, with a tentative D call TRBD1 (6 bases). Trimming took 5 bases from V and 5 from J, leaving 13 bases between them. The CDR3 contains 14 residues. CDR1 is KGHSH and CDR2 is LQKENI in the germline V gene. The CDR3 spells CASSASEGDQPQHF. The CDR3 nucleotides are TGTGCCAGCTCAGCCTCCGAGGGGGATCAGCCCCAGCATTTT.

The DNA for the CDR3 is TGTGCCAGCAGTCGAGGGGGCCTCACAGATACGCAGTATTTT. Translated: CASSRGGLTDTQYF. V usage is TRBV6-5 and J usage is TRBJ2-3; 7 bases are a match to TRBD1. V gave up 5 bases and J gave up 2 bases; unmatched junction bases: 4. The germline V gene has CDR1 MNHEY and CDR2 SVGAGI. The CDR3 is 14 residues long.

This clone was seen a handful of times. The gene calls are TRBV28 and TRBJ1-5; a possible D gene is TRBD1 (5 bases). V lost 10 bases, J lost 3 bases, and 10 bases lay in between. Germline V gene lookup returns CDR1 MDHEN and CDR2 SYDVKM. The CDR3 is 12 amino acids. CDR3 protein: CAIAGPNQPQHF. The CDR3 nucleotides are TGTGCCATAGCGGGGCCCAATCAGCCCCAGCATTTT.

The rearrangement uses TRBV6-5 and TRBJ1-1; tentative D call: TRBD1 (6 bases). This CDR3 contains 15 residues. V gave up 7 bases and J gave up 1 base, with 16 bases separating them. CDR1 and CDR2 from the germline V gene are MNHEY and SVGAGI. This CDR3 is CASTRTGTQNTEAFF. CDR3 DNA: TGTGCCAGCACCAGGACCGGGACACAGAACACTGAAGCTTTCTTT.

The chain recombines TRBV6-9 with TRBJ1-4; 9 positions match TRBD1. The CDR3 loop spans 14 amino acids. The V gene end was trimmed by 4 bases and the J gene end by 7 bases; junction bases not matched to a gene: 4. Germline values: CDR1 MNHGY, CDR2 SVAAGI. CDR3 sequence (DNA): TGTGCCAGCAGTTTACAGGGGGCTTCTGAAAAACTGTTTTTT. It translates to CASSLQGASEKLFF.

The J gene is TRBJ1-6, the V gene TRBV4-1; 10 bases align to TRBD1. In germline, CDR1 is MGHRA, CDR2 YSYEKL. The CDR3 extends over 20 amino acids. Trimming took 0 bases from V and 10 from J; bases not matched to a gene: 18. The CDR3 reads CASSQDREGATGGPRSPLHF. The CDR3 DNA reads TGCGCCAGCAGCCAAGATAGGGAGGGCGCGACAGGGGGCCCCAGGTCACCCCTCCACTTT.

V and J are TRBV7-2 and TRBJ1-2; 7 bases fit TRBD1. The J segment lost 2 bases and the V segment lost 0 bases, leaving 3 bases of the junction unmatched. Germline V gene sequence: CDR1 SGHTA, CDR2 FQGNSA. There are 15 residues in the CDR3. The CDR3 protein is CASSLATGENYGYTF. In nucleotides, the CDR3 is TGTGCCAGCAGCTTAGCTACAGGGGAAAACTATGGCTACACCTTC.

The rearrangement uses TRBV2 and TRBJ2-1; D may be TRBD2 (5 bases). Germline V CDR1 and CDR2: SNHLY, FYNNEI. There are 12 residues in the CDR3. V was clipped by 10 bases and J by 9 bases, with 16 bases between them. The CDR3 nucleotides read TGTGCCACCCGCCGGACTCCCGGTGAGCAGTTCTTC. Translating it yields CATRRTPGEQFF.

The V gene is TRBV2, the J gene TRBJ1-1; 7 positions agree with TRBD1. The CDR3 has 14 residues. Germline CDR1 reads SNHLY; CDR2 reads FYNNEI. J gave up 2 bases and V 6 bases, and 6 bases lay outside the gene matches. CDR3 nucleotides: TGTGCCAGCAGACGACAGGGAGCCAACACTGAAGCTTTCTTT. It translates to CASRRQGANTEAFF.

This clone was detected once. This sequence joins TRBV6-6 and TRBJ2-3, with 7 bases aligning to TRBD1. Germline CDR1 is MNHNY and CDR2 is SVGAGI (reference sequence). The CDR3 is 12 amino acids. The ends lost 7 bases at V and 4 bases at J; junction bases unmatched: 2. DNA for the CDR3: TGTGCCAGCAAGGGGGCCCCAGATACGCAGTATTTT. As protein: CASKGAPDTQYF.

The CDR3 spells CAGRGGNQPQHF. The CDR3 region has the DNA TGTGCCGGGAGAGGCGGCAATCAGCCCCAGCATTTT. This chain joins TRBV28 and TRBJ1-5; D is uncertain. The germline V and J ends were trimmed by 11 bases and 2 bases, with 10 bases remaining between them. Germline CDR1 and CDR2: MDHEN and SYDVKM. The CDR3 has 12 residues.

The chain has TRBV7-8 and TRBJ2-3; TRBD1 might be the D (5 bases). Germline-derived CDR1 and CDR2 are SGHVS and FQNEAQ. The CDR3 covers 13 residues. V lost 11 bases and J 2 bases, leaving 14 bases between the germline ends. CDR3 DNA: TGTGCCGTCTCCACAGGAAACACAGATACGCAGTATTTT. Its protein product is CAVSTGNTDTQYF.

The CDR3 sequence is CASSTGIYGYTF. The CDR3 DNA reads TGTGCCAGCTCGACAGGGATCTATGGCTACACCTTC. The V call is TRBV9, the J call TRBJ1-2; 7 bases map to TRBD1. V was pared by 7 bases and J by 4 bases, with 4 bases of the junction left unmatched. Germline V CDR1 and CDR2: SGDLS, YYNGEE. This CDR3 is 12 amino acids long.

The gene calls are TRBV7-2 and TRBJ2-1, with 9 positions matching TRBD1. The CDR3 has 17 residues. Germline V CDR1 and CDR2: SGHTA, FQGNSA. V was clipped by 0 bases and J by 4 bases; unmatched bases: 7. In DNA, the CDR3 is TGTGCCAGCAGCTTAGCTACCGGGACAGGGACGTACAATGAGCAGTTCTTC. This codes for CASSLATGTGTYNEQFF.

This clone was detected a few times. CDR3 in DNA: TGCGCCAGCAGCCAGCGGACAGGGATCTACGAGCAGTACTTC. Protein product: CASSQRTGIYEQYF. V and J are TRBV4-1 and TRBJ2-7; TRBD1 matches 8 bases. The V and J ends lost 3 bases and 3 bases, in that order; junction bases with no gene match: 4. Germline V CDR1 and CDR2: MGHRA, YSYEKL. The CDR3 sequence is 14 residues long.

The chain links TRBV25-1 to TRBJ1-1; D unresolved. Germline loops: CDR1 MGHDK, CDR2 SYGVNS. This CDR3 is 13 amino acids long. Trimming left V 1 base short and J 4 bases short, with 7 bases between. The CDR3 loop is CASSEWAITEAFF. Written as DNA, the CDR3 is TGTGCCAGCAGTGAATGGGCCATCACTGAAGCTTTCTTT.